The sequence of this T cell receptor beta chain was determined in a study of control samples from healthy donors and cancer patients. Repertoires were generated with immunoSEQ multiplex PCR, while TCRdb's copy carries only in-frame clones and drops some. The sample has tens of thousands of clones, 75% to 90% seen once. Germline values: CDR1 SGHAT, CDR2 FQNNGV. V shed 1 base and J shed 7 bases, with 20 bases lying between them. This CDR3 is built from 17 residues. Sample: blood. This TCR was recovered from a man aged 50 to 60 in good health. The rearrangement links TRBV11-2 to TRBJ2-1; D ambiguous. DNA for the CDR3: TGTGCCAGCAGCTTAGGCTTGGCTAAAACTTACGGGAATGAGCAGTTCTTC. Protein sequence: CASSLGLAKTYGNEQFF.